What follows is one TCR beta chain and its context. The CDR3 has 15 amino acids. Trimming cost V 5 bases and J 0 bases; bases outside gene matches: 6. Looked up from germline, CDR1 is SGHNT and CDR2 is YYREEE (reference sequence). Time point noted: peripheral blood 6 weeks after treatment start. This sample is part of a study of PD-L1 blockade in urothelial cancer. Clones were read by immunoSEQ multiplex PCR, and TCRdb kept only the in-frame ones, dropping some. The sample has about 120,000 clones, 85% to 90% seen once. The chain recombines TRBV5-4 with TRBJ1-2; 8 nucleotides match TRBD1. Sequenced here: PBMCs, sampled around atezolizumab (anti-PD-L1) treatment. The TCR sequence derives from a man in his 60s with urothelial cancer. CDR3 amino acids: CASSPDREANYGYTF. CDR3 in DNA: TGTGCCAGCAGTCCGGACAGGGAAGCTAACTATGGCTACACCTTC. The entire variable domain, with the rest obtained from reference TRBV5-4 and TRBJ1-2, is as follows: ETGVTQSPTHLIKTRGQQVTLRCSSQSGHNTVSWYQQALGQGPQFIFQYYREEENGRGNFPPRFSGLQFPNYSSELNVNALELDDSALYLCASSPDREANYGYTFGSGTRLTVV.